This TCR beta chain was documented in a study of blood T cell repertoires in COVID-19. Study details: Samples came from the United States, Italy and Spain, spanning acute and convalescent COVID-19.

Original processing notes: Using reference gene primer amplification, nucleated cell counts were estimated. Profiling relied on immunoSEQ multiplex PCR, and the TCRdb table lists in-frame clones only, not all of them. V, J and clone size were drawn from that table, and D and trimming were deduced from the DNA. The sample shows 150,000 to 200,000 clones, approximately 86% of them seen only once. Seattle patients were enrolled while actively infected and followed longitudinally. J lost 0 bases, V lost 2 bases, and 3 bases had no gene match. Per germline, CDR1 SGDLS and CDR2 YYNGEE. This CDR3 is 16 amino acids long.

The sequence was collected from a man aged 55 to 70 with COVID-19, enrolled during active disease. V and J are TRBV9 and TRBJ1-3, with 9 nucleotides matching TRBD1. The sample was peripheral blood. As DNA, the CDR3 is TGTGCCAGCAGCGTTCAGGACAGGGGCTCTGGAAACACCATATATTTT. Amino acids: CASSVQDRGSGNTIYF. The full variable domain, completed using reference TRBV9 and TRBJ1-3, is DSGVTQTPKHLITATGQRVTLRCSPRSGDLSVYWYQQSLDQGLQFLIQYYNGEERAKGNILERFSAQQFPDLHSELNLSSLELGDSALYFCASSVQDRGSGNTIYFGEGSWLTVV.